The clone carrying this T cell receptor beta chain was observed a handful of times. This sample is part of a study of T cells in Graves' hyperthyroidism and ophthalmopathy. RNA transcripts gave rise to amplified TCR beta CDR3 regions. First-round RT-PCR of the TCR CDR3 relied on the HTBI primer set. One entry per CDR3 protein, called by TCRdb with MiXCR from the multiplex PCR reads. The sample gives approximately 370,000 distinct CDR3 sequences, 17% of which show up once; 30% to 40% is in the top ten. The trim removed 1 base at V and 7 bases at J, leaving 8 bases unmatched. The CDR3 spans 16 residues. CDR1 is MGHRA and CDR2 is YSYEKL in the germline V gene.

The sequenced material came from blood. The clonotype was recovered from a woman aged 25-40 years with Graves' hyperthyroidism that later progressed to Graves' ophthalmopathy. V is TRBV4-1 and J is TRBJ1-4; 8 bases map to TRBD1. The CDR3 nucleotides read TGCGCCAGCAGCCAAGTCCGGACAGGGTGGGGTGAAAAACTGTTTTTT. It yields the protein CASSQVRTGWGEKLFF.